These 20 T cell receptor beta chains share one sample of origin, sequenced in a study of cytomegalovirus exposure and HLA in healthy donors. Primers: 60 Vbeta forward and 13 Jbeta reverse. Measured with immunoSEQ multiplex PCR; TCRdb has only the in-frame clones, and not every one. The table has under 110,000 clones, around three quarters seen once. The material sequenced was PBMCs. The receptors stem from a boy aged 5 to 17 in good health and CMV-seronegative.

The rearrangement links TRBV4-1 to TRBJ1-5, with D uncertain. CDR3 length equals 16 residues. Trimming stripped 0 bases from V and 2 bases from J, with 11 bases between. Germline V gene lookup returns CDR1 MGHRA and CDR2 YSYEKL. DNA for the CDR3: TGCGCCAGCAGCCAAGACGGCGGGTTGGGCAATCAGCCCCAGCATTTT. Amino acid sequence: CASSQDGGLGNQPQHF.

The V gene is TRBV7-2, the J gene TRBJ2-5; D gene ambiguous. The CDR3 consists of 15 residues. Looked up from germline, CDR1 is SGHTA and CDR2 is FQGNSA. With 5 bases removed from V and 2 bases from J, the gap between germline ends came to 15 bases. In DNA, the CDR3 is TGTGCCAGCAGCGCGAGTCACGCCCCTCAAGAGACCCAGTACTTC. Protein product: CASSASHAPQETQYF.

CDR3 DNA: TGTGCCAGCAGTATGGGGCGCGAAGACTATGGCTACACCTTC. The encoded protein is CASSMGREDYGYTF. The rearrangement links TRBV2 to TRBJ1-2, with D maybe TRBD1 (5 bases). The V gene's germline CDR1 is SNHLY and CDR2 FYNNEI. Trimming cost V 5 bases and J 3 bases, with 13 bases left between them. The CDR3 has 14 amino acids.

The genes are TRBV4-3 and TRBJ1-1, with D hard to call. Germline loops: CDR1 LGHNA, CDR2 YSLEER. Trimming left V 1 base short and J 4 bases short, with 13 bases between. The CDR3 covers 15 residues. The CDR3 coding sequence is TGCGCCAGCAGCCAAGGGCCCCTAGACGGCACTGAAGCTTTCTTT. It specifies CASSQGPLDGTEAFF.

This clone was found once. The gene calls are TRBV6-1 and TRBJ1-6; 9 positions match TRBD1. This CDR3 is 15 amino acids long. With V trimmed by 4 bases and J by 7 bases, 5 bases remained unmatched. CDR1 is MNHNS, CDR2 SASEGT, per germline. The CDR3 loop is CASSVMDRGNSPLHF. Written as DNA, the CDR3 is TGTGCCAGCAGTGTAATGGACAGGGGAAATTCACCCCTCCACTTT.

This CDR3 is CASSLESGFMNQPQHF. DNA for the CDR3: TGTGCCAGCAGCTTAGAATCAGGGTTCATGAATCAGCCCCAGCATTTT. The gene calls are TRBV7-8 and TRBJ1-5; D is perhaps TRBD1 (5 bases). The V end was cut by 1 base, the J end by 4 bases, with 14 bases between. The CDR3 loop spans 16 amino acids. Per germline, CDR1 SGHVS and CDR2 FQNEAQ.

The chain combines TRBV5-4 with TRBJ2-1; 12 positions match TRBD2. Germline V gene lookup returns CDR1 SGHNT and CDR2 YYREEE (reference sequence). The CDR3 is made up of 17 amino acids. V lost 1 base to trimming and J lost 7 bases; unmatched junction nucleotides: 9. The CDR3 DNA is TGTGCCAGCAGCTTGAACAGAGGACTAGCGGGATCGAATGAGCAGTTCTTC. The encoded protein is CASSLNRGLAGSNEQFF. The full variable domain, in which reference TRBV5-4 and TRBJ2-1 provide the parts outside the CDR3, is ETGVTQSPTHLIKTRGQQVTLRCSSQSGHNTVSWYQQALGQGPQFIFQYYREEENGRGNFPPRFSGLQFPNYSSELNVNALELDDSALYLCASSLNRGLAGSNEQFFGPGTRLTVL.

The V gene is TRBV15, the J gene TRBJ2-3, with D perhaps matching TRBD2 (5 bases). The length of the CDR3 is 14 residues. V was cut by 5 bases and J by 1 base, with 10 bases left in between. The germline V gene encodes CDR1 LNHNV and CDR2 YYDKDF (reference sequence). The chain's CDR3 is CATSQPRGTDTQYF. CDR3 bases: TGTGCCACCAGCCAGCCGCGGGGCACAGATACGCAGTATTTT.

The chain couples TRBV19 to TRBJ2-1; 11 positions match TRBD2. Per the germline V gene, CDR1 is LNHDA and CDR2 is SQIVND (reference sequence). Unmatched junction bases numbered 11, after V lost 10 bases and J lost 9 bases. This CDR3 spans 14 amino acids. CDR3 sequence reads: CATLAGGTGSEQFF. CDR3 DNA sequence: TGTGCCACATTAGCGGGAGGGACGGGGAGTGAGCAGTTCTTC.

The chain couples TRBV6-1 to TRBJ1-2; D gene unclear. Germline lookup yields CDR1 MNHNS and CDR2 SASEGT. This CDR3 is built from 14 residues. V shed 2 bases and J shed 4 bases, with 11 bases lying between them. CDR3 protein: CASSERSRVYGYTF. For the CDR3, the DNA is TGTGCCAGCAGTGAACGTAGCAGAGTCTATGGCTACACCTTC.

The chain couples TRBV25-1 to TRBJ2-7; D unclear. The CDR3 has 13 amino acids. The germline V gene has CDR1 MGHDK and CDR2 SYGVNS. Trimming stripped 3 bases from V and 0 bases from J, with 6 bases between. CDR3 in amino acids: CASSEESSYEQYF. As DNA, the CDR3 is TGTGCCAGCAGTGAGGAGAGCTCCTACGAGCAGTACTTC.

This clone appeared a single time. The V gene is TRBV7-9, the J gene TRBJ2-1; no reliable D call. The CDR3 is made up of 14 amino acids. The V gene's germline CDR1 is SEHNR and CDR2 FQNEAQ (reference sequence). The V end lost 5 bases, the J end lost 8 bases, and 16 bases lay between the germline ends. CDR3 region: CASSRSGSVDEQFF. The CDR3 bases are TGTGCCAGCAGCAGGTCCGGGTCCGTCGATGAGCAGTTCTTC.

The rearrangement links TRBV29-1 to TRBJ2-3; 11 bases are shared with TRBD1. Trimming at V came to 6 bases and at J to 5 bases, leaving 7 bases not matched to a gene. CDR3 size: 14 residues. Germline CDR1 is SQVTM and CDR2 is ANQGSEA. The CDR3 sequence is CSVLPGQGVDTQYF. In DNA form, the CDR3 reads TGCAGCGTCTTACCGGGACAGGGGGTAGATACGCAGTATTTT.

V usage is TRBV5-1 and J usage is TRBJ2-5, with TRBD1 matching over 8 bases. Per germline, CDR1 SGHRS and CDR2 YFSETQ. CDR3 length equals 16 residues. The trim removed 4 bases at V and 1 base at J, leaving 9 bases unmatched. In DNA form, the CDR3 reads TGCGCCAGCAGCCTTACGGACAGGGTAGGCCAAGAGACCCAGTACTTC. Residues: CASSLTDRVGQETQYF.

This clone has only a few counts. This chain uses TRBV29-1 with TRBJ2-1, with a tentative D call TRBD2 (7 bases). The CDR3 extends over 14 amino acids. Trimming left V 3 bases short and J 2 bases short, with 11 bases between. In germline, CDR1 is SQVTM, CDR2 ANQGSEA. In DNA, the CDR3 is TGCAGCGTTGAGGGGGGGGCCGCCTACAATGAGCAGTTCTTC. Protein sequence: CSVEGGAAYNEQFF.

This clone came up a few times. The V and J genes are TRBV21-1 and TRBJ2-7; the DNA was not used to check the table's D call, TRBD1. TRBV21-1 is marked as a pseudogene. This CDR3 region has 17 residues. For the CDR3, the DNA is TGTGCCAGCAGCAACGGGATAACAGGGGGCGCAACCTACGAGCAGTACTTC. The encoded protein is CASSNGITGGATYEQYF.

This clone appeared a few times. The gene calls are TRBV6-6 and TRBJ2-6; D may be TRBD2 (6 bases). The CDR3 totals 15 residues. V lost 8 bases and J 4 bases, leaving 15 bases between the germline ends. Germline CDR1 MNHNY, CDR2 SVGAGI (reference sequence). The CDR3 loop is CASSEAGPGANVLTF. The CDR3 region has the DNA TGTGCCAGCTCCGAGGCGGGGCCAGGGGCCAACGTCCTGACTTTC.

The chain recombines TRBV2 with TRBJ2-2; weak D call: TRBD2 (5 bases). The CDR3 covers 14 residues. Germline assignment: CDR1 SNHLY and CDR2 FYNNEI. The V gene lost 6 bases and the J gene lost 6 bases, with 14 bases spanning the gap. The CDR3 DNA reads as TGTGCCAGCAGGAATCTCGGGCGGGCCGGGGAGCTGTTTTTT. Translating it yields CASRNLGRAGELFF.

This chain connects TRBV11-2 to TRBJ2-1; 15 nucleotides agree with TRBD2. The length of the CDR3 is 13 residues. The V segment lost 5 bases and the J segment 12 bases; nucleotides outside the gene matches: 2. Germline V gene data show CDR1 as SGHAT and CDR2 as FQNNGV. For the CDR3, the DNA is TGTGCCAGCAGCCCGGGACTAGCGGGAGGGCAGTTCTTC. Translation gives CASSPGLAGGQFF. Looking up the rest from reference TRBV11-2 and TRBJ2-1 gives the full variable domain: EAGVAQSPRYKIIEKRQSVAFWCNPISGHATLYWYQQILGQGPKLLIQFQNNGVVDDSQLPKDRFSAERLKGVDSTLKIQPAKLEDSAVYLCASSPGLAGGQFFGPGTRLTVL.

The chain combines TRBV30 with TRBJ1-2; no clear D gene. Germline V lookup: CDR1 GTSNPN, CDR2 SVGIG (reference sequence). This CDR3 has 12 amino acids. This chain's CDR3 is CANPKGRGGYTF. As DNA, the CDR3 is TGTGCTAACCCGAAGGGCCGGGGTGGCTACACCTTC.